This record looks at one TCR beta chain sequence and its context. What it binds is unknown. CDR1 and CDR2 from the germline V gene are DFQATT and SNEGSKA (reference sequence). V was clipped by 4 bases and J by 2 bases, with 10 bases between them. The CDR3 is made up of 13 amino acids. These data come from a study of response to subunit inactivated influenza vaccine. Study results and limitations: After each seasonal influenza vaccination, few new T cells are recruited, the authors suggested.

TCRdb re-called the RT-PCR reads with MiXCR, one entry per CDR3 protein. The sample consists of approximately 490,000 distinct CDR3 sequences, roughly 7.9% of them appearing once. This receptor was taken from a man in his fifties or sixties who received an inactivated influenza vaccine. The rearrangement joins TRBV20-1 to TRBJ2-3; TRBD1 might be the D (6 bases). Specimen: PBMCs from blood, collected about 24 months after vaccination. The CDR3: CSAKDSYTDTQYF. The CDR3, as DNA: TGCAGTGCTAAGGACAGTTACACAGATACGCAGTATTTT.